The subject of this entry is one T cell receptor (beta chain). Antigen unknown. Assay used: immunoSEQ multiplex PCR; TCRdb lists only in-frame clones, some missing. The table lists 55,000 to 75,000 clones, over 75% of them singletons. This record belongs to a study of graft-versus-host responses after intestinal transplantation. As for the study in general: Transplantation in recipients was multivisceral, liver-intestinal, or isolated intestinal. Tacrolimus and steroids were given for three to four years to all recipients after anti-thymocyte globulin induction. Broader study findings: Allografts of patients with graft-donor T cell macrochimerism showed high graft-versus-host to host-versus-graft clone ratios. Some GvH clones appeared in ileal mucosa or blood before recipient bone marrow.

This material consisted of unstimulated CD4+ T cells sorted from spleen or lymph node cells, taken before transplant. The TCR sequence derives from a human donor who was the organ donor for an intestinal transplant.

For the CDR3, the DNA is TGTGCCAGCAGCATAGGACAGGGGACAGATACGCAGTATTTT. Protein sequence: CASSIGQGTDTQYF. The chain links TRBV5-6 to TRBJ2-3; 9 bases are a match to TRBD1. There are 14 residues in the CDR3. The V and J ends lost 4 bases and 3 bases, in that order; junction bases with no gene match: 3. CDR1 and CDR2 from the germline V gene are SGHDT and YYEEEE.